This TCR beta chain was recovered during a study of molecular identifiers for immune sequencing clone quantification. From the PCR reads, TCRdb called clonotypes with MiXCR, one entry per CDR3 protein. The sample has about 640,000 distinct CDR3 sequences, approximately 20% seen once. Turning to this clonotype: A read error is possible here, since a much larger clone lies one base away. This likely comes from a read error, as the CDR3 has no conserved phenylalanine or tryptophan at its end.

With 3 bases removed from V and 2 bases from J, the gap between germline ends came to 11 bases. Per the germline V gene, CDR1 is MGHRA and CDR2 is YSYEKL. The CDR3 sequence is 15 residues long. The chain carries TRBV4-1 and TRBJ2-1; tentatively, D is TRBD2 (6 bases). Specimen: naive CD8+ T cells from blood, with Jurkat cell RNA spiked in. Noted subset: FACS-sorted CD8+CD4-CCR7+CD45RA+ naive T cells. This receptor was taken from a human donor in good health. Some libraries in this study had Jurkat cell RNA spiked in. CDR3 residues: CASSQGLLTYNEQFS. The CDR3 coding sequence is TGCGCCAGCAGCCAGGGACTGCTGACCTACAATGAGCAGTTCTCC.